The clone carrying this T cell receptor (beta chain) was detected ten times or more. Its cognate antigen is unknown. Researchers took RNA transcripts and amplified the TCR beta CDR3 regions from them. Primed by the HTBI set, a first-round RT-PCR was run on the TCR CDR3. Using its own MiXCR run on the multiplex PCR reads, TCRdb lists one record per CDR3 protein. Altogether hundreds of thousands of distinct CDR3 sequences are present, about 15% being singletons, with the ten largest covering 30% to 35%. The sample is drawn from a study of T cells in Graves' hyperthyroidism and ophthalmopathy. Study-wide findings and caveats: Ophthalmopathy got predicted by the model a median about 6.7 months before its onset. The authors' 13 V-J model separated ophthalmopathy from stable hyperthyroidism.

This CDR3 region has 14 residues. Germline loops: CDR1 SGHAT, CDR2 FQNNGV. Trimming shortened V by 1 base and J by 7 bases, and 11 bases separated the two germline ends. Uncontrolled infections, other autoimmune diseases, pregnancy or lactation led to exclusion of patients. Fresh 10 ml peripheral blood yielded PBMCs. The chain couples TRBV11-2 to TRBJ2-1; D is unresolved. Sequencing was carried out using blood. The sequence was obtained from a woman aged 25 to 39 with Graves' hyperthyroidism. This chain's CDR3 is CASSLGRVENEQFF. CDR3 coding DNA: TGTGCCAGCAGCTTAGGCCGGGTTGAGAATGAGCAGTTCTTC.